This T cell receptor beta chain was identified in a study of T cell responses to AZD1222 COVID-19 vaccine. This CDR3 comprises 20 residues. V was clipped by 1 base and J by 1 base; unmatched bases: 9. Germline loops: CDR1 LGHNT, CDR2 FRNRAP. This table comes from immunoSEQ multiplex PCR, and its TCRdb copy is limited to in-frame clones, with some not included. The table shows 150,000 to 200,000 clones, with approximately 88% occurring only once. Study observations and caveats: Targeting of unmutated variant regions was reportedly seen in nearly half of spike-specific TCRs. Vaccine-associated CD4 TCRs spanned spike, dominant at 160-218 and 743-854.

In the case of this clone: What it binds is unknown.

The rearrangement links TRBV12-5 to TRBJ2-1; 14 bases fit TRBD2. The material sequenced was peripheral blood, taken 28 days after the second AZD1222 dose. The TCR was taken from an adult who received the AZD1222 COVID-19 vaccine. CDR3 residues: CASGLAGLAGGPTSYNEQFF. In nucleotides, the CDR3 is TGTGCTAGTGGTTTGGCCGGACTAGCGGGGGGCCCGACTTCCTACAATGAGCAGTTCTTC.